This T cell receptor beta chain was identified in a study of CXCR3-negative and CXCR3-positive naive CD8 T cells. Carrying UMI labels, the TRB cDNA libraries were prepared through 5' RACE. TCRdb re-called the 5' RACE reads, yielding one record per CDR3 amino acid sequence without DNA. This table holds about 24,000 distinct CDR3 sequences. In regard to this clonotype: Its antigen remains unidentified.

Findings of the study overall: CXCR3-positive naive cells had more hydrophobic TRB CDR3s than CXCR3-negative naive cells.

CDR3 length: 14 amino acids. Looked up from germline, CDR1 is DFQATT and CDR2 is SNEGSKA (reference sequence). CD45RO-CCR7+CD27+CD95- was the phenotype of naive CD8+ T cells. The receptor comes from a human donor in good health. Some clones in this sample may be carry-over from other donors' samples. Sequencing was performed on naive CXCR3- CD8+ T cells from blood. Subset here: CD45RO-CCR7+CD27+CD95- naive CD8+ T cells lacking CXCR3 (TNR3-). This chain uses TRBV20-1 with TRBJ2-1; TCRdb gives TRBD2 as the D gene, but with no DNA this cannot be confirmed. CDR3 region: CSASTSGGPNEQFF.